Below, 18 T cell receptor beta chains from the same sample are listed, as sequenced in a study of blood T cells in healthy people across ages. It was with a sample-barcoded 5' primer and a J-beta primer mix that a second PCR of roughly 6 to 12 cycles was run. One entry per CDR3 protein results from TCRdb running MiXCR on the 5' RACE reads. The profile covers 800,000 to 950,000 distinct CDR3 sequences, with 25% to 35% appearing a single time and roughly 10% taken by the ten largest. The same sample was also studied in work on T cells of mothers and their children.

Material: blood. These receptors originate from a woman between 35 and 50 years old in good health.

This rearrangement joins TRBV15 to TRBJ2-5, with 10 nucleotides matching TRBD2. Near its end, the DNA agrees better with TRBJ2-1, so the J call may be wrong. This CDR3 is built from 17 residues. CDR1 and CDR2 (germline): LNHNV, YYDKDF (reference sequence). This CDR3 is CATSRALAGVRGETQFF. The CDR3 nucleotides are TGTGCCACCAGCAGAGCCCTAGCGGGGGTCCGGGGAGAGACCCAGTTCTTC.

There are a few counts of this clonotype. The rearrangement uses TRBV18 and TRBJ2-5, with TRBD1 identical over 8 bases. The germline CDR1 and CDR2 sequences are KGHSH and LQKENI. This CDR3 region has 16 residues. V lost 5 bases to trimming and J lost 1 base; unmatched junction nucleotides: 9. As DNA, the CDR3 is TGTGCCAGCTCAGCTCAGGGGGCGAGAGGCCAAGAGACCCAGTACTTC. Its protein is CASSAQGARGQETQYF.

This clonotype was seen ten or more times. V usage is TRBV27 and J usage is TRBJ1-1, with D uncertain. The V gene lost 2 bases and the J gene lost 7 bases, with 20 bases spanning the gap. The CDR3 is made up of 16 amino acids. In germline, CDR1 is MNHEY, CDR2 SMNVEV (reference sequence). CDR3 nucleotide sequence: TGTGCCAGCAGTTTAACGGTCGGCAGCTTTCTGGGTGAAGCTTTCTTT. Its protein is CASSLTVGSFLGEAFF.

The chain couples TRBV5-1 to TRBJ2-5; 11 bases align to TRBD1. Germline values: CDR1 SGHRS, CDR2 YFSETQ. V trimming: 4 bases; J trimming: 2 bases; junction bases outside the gene matches: 7. The CDR3 loop spans 16 amino acids. The CDR3 protein is CASSPEGTGGQETQYF. CDR3 bases: TGCGCCAGCAGCCCAGAAGGGACAGGGGGTCAAGAGACCCAGTACTTC.

The rearrangement uses TRBV11-2 and TRBJ1-1; no clear D. V dropped 4 bases and J dropped 8 bases, with 8 bases sitting between them. Germline CDR1 and CDR2: SGHAT and FQNNGV. The CDR3 length is 11 residues. CDR3 amino acids: CASSYKGEAFF. The CDR3 coding sequence is TGTGCCAGCAGCTACAAAGGAGAAGCTTTCTTT.

The J gene is TRBJ1-2, the V gene TRBV28; D may be TRBD1 (5 bases). Trimming left V 4 bases short and J 3 bases short, with 24 bases between. The CDR3 runs 18 residues. Germline V gene data show CDR1 as MDHEN and CDR2 as SYDVKM. The CDR3 DNA is TGTGCCAGCAGTTCCTCGGGGGTCAGGGTAGGGCCAGACTATGGCTACACCTTC. Translation gives CASSSSGVRVGPDYGYTF.

This clonotype has at least ten counts. The rearrangement links TRBV5-5 to TRBJ1-5; TRBD1 is a possible D gene (6 bases). The V end lost 7 bases, the J end lost 4 bases, and 18 bases lay between the germline ends. CDR1 and CDR2 (germline): SGHKS, YYEKEE (reference sequence). The CDR3 runs 15 residues. The CDR3 sequence is CASGPHRDTNQPQHF. CDR3 bases: TGTGCCAGCGGCCCCCACCGGGACACAAATCAGCCCCAGCATTTT.

V is TRBV28 and J is TRBJ1-5; 10 nucleotides agree with TRBD1. CDR3 length: 16 residues. The junction had 6 bases not matched to a gene; V was cut back by 7 bases and J by 0 bases. Germline CDR1 is MDHEN and CDR2 is SYDVKM. CDR3 DNA: TGTGCCAGCAAGGGACAGGGGCGTTATAGCAATCAGCCCCAGCATTTT. It translates to CASKGQGRYSNQPQHF.

CDR3: CASSSTSGGPGEQYF. As DNA, the CDR3 is TGTGCCAGCAGCTCGACTAGCGGGGGGCCGGGGGAGCAGTACTTC. The V gene is TRBV7-2, the J gene TRBJ2-7; 13 bases line up with TRBD2. Unmatched junction bases numbered 7, after V lost 4 bases and J lost 7 bases. Germline lookup yields CDR1 SGHTA and CDR2 FQGNSA. The CDR3 contains 15 residues.

V gene TRBV14 combines with J gene TRBJ2-5; no clear D. V was shortened by 2 bases and J by 5 bases, with 18 bases between the two germline ends. The CDR3 spans 16 residues. Germline-derived CDR1 and CDR2 are SGHDN and FVKESK. The chain's CDR3 is CASSQSVDSRRETQYF. The CDR3 nucleotides read TGTGCCAGCAGCCAAAGTGTAGACTCCCGGCGGGAGACCCAGTACTTC.

The chain employs TRBV14 and TRBJ1-5; D is unresolved. V was clipped by 0 bases and J by 0 bases, with 15 bases between them. CDR3 length equals 18 residues. Germline lookup yields CDR1 SGHDN and CDR2 FVKESK. DNA of the CDR3: TGTGCCAGCAGCCAAGATCTGGCCGACCCTTATAGCAATCAGCCCCAGCATTTT. This translates into CASSQDLADPYSNQPQHF.

The chain's CDR3 is CASSSRPGQGAPRTEAFF. DNA for the CDR3: TGCGCCAGCAGCTCCCGACCGGGACAGGGGGCCCCAAGGACTGAAGCTTTCTTT. This chain joins TRBV5-1 and TRBJ1-1; 12 positions agree with TRBD1. Germline-derived CDR1 and CDR2 are SGHRS and YFSETQ. The CDR3 extends over 18 amino acids. Trimming at V came to 3 bases and at J to 5 bases, leaving 14 bases not matched to a gene.

The CDR3 nucleotides are TGTGCCACCAGCAGAGATCGCGGCTCCGGTTACGAGCAGTACTTC. Residues: CATSRDRGSGYEQYF. The genes are TRBV15 and TRBJ2-7; D remains ambiguous. V gave up 0 bases and J gave up 4 bases, with 13 bases separating them. There are 15 residues in the CDR3. Germline CDR1 is LNHNV and CDR2 is YYDKDF (reference sequence).

The chain uses TRBV9 and TRBJ1-2; D might be TRBD1 (6 bases). V dropped 3 bases and J dropped 4 bases, with 22 bases sitting between them. This CDR3 is 17 amino acids long. From germline, CDR1 is SGDLS and CDR2 YYNGEE. Written as DNA, the CDR3 is TGTGCCAGCAGCGACCCCCTCTCGACAGGAGGACTCTATGGCTACACCTTC. This gives the protein CASSDPLSTGGLYGYTF.

This clonotype was counted a few times. The rearrangement joins TRBV12-3 or TRBV12-4 to TRBJ1-6, with no clear D. V was shortened by 2 bases and J by 9 bases, with 11 bases between the two germline ends. The CDR3 runs 14 residues. CDR3: CASSLKGTASPLHF. DNA for the CDR3: TGTGCCAGCAGTTTAAAGGGCACGGCTTCACCCCTCCACTTT.

A note on this clonotype: A much more abundant neighbour one base away suggests this may be a read error. The gene calls are TRBV4-1 and TRBJ2-3; D is unresolved. Per the germline V gene, CDR1 is MGHRA and CDR2 is YSYEKL. The CDR3 loop spans 19 amino acids. Trimming left V 3 bases short and J 0 bases short, with 22 bases between. The CDR3 region has the DNA TGCGCCAGCAGCCACAGCCCGCGTCCAACTCTTTCTAGCACAGATACGCAGTATTTT. This translates into CASSHSPRPTLSSTDTQYF.

About this clonotype itself: The junction does not match germline at one end; this may be a read error. The chain has TRBV5-1 and TRBJ1-6, with a weak D call TRBD1 (6 bases). The CDR3 contains 15 residues. Germline-derived CDR1 and CDR2 are SGHRS and YFSETQ. The CDR3 region has the DNA TGCGCCAGCAGCTTTGGACAGCCGATGGATTCACCCCCCCACTTT. Translation: CASSFGQPMDSPPHF.

This clonotype has a handful of counts. The J gene is TRBJ1-2, the V gene TRBV7-9; perhaps TRBD1 as D (5 bases). CDR1 is SEHNR and CDR2 is FQNEAQ in the germline V gene (reference sequence). V was pared by 7 bases and J by 2 bases, with 17 bases between. The CDR3 length is 15 residues. The CDR3 region is CASITAGQRNYGYTF. In DNA, the CDR3 is TGTGCCAGCATCACAGCAGGGCAGAGGAACTATGGCTACACCTTC.